This TCR beta chain was identified during a study of early T cells in non-severe SARS-CoV-2 infection listed by TCRdb under 2021. About the full investigation: Bulk RNA from unsorted whole blood was used for TCR sequencing, so alpha and beta chains could not be paired.

Study-wide findings and limitations: VDJdb matching was skewed toward anti-spike CD8 responses, so virus-specific expansions were likely underestimated and private and CD4 specificities were missed.

Remarks on this clonotype: Its specific antigen is unknown. Base-call qualities are not available, and no considerably larger clone is one nucleotide away.

Set within a cohort of healthcare workers in London, UK, this nested case-control study involved weekly PCR testing of nasopharyngeal swabs along with blood sampling. Healthcare workers were enrolled in the week of the UK lockdown, from 23 to 31 March 2020, and were followed every week for up to roughly 16 weeks. The library was prepared using 5' RACE. Sequencing was carried out with a NextSeq 500. The TCR library protocol attached unique molecular identifiers to individual cDNA molecules to correct for sequencing error and PCR bias. Sequencing covered both TCR alpha and beta chains, and within each sample the abundances of alpha and beta sequences were tightly co-correlated. The paper's data handling went like this. Decombinator V4 was used to annotate the V gene, J gene and CDR3 of the TCR sequences. Expanded TCRs were defined as changing significantly between any two time points under a Poisson model with p below 0.0001. TCR abundances were normalised to the total number of TCRs sequenced per sample and were expressed as counts per million. TRAV1-2 paired with TRAJ12, TRAJ20 or TRAJ33 defined MAIT TCRs, while TRAV10 paired with TRAJ18 defined iNKT TCRs. VDJdb, accessed on 1 November 2021, was searched for TCRs annotated for CMV, EBV and SARS-CoV-2, and TCRs annotated for more than one antigen were excluded. Using fastp trimming at Q25 and MiXCR clonotype assembly, TCRdb reanalyzed the public sequencing data and kept in-frame beta chains. All rows with the same CDR3 protein become a single entry with the most common DNA and genes. The V and J calls reflect TCRdb's pipeline rather than the authors' work. The sample table holds around 72,000 distinct CDR3 sequences, of which roughly a tenth were seen once. Together, the top ten hold 6% to 8% of the sample.

There are 13 amino acids in the CDR3, from cysteine to phenylalanine inclusive. CDR3 DNA is the only sequence kept; it has 39 bases, read in frame from the first base. Taken from the germline V gene, the CDR1 and CDR2 loops are SNHLY and FYNNEI. Deletion took 2 bases off V and 1 base off J, with a span of 5 bases between the germline ends. This TCR derives from an adult who was a healthcare worker with PCR-confirmed SARS-CoV-2 infection or an uninfected control (not recorded which). The sequences come from whole blood, collected at baseline. Recombination connected TRBV2 to TRBJ2-5; the D gene is not confidently resolved. CDR3 region: CASSELVQETQYF. The bases are TGTGCCAGCAGTGAACTGGTCCAAGAGACCCAGTACTTC.